The 14 T cell receptor beta chains listed next were all sequenced from one sample in a study of shared T cell receptors in the human thymus. The method was immunoSEQ multiplex PCR; TCRdb's version includes in-frame clones alone and lacks a portion of them. The profile shows around 730,000 clones, approximately 85% of them singletons. These data were also filed under a second study, of human thymus T cells.

Sequenced sample: thymocytes. These receptors were taken from a girl under two years old with a congenital heart defect.

The chain joins TRBV6-1 to TRBJ2-3, with TRBD2 matching 10 bases. Trimming took 0 bases from V and 2 from J; bases not matched to a gene: 5. CDR1 is MNHNS, CDR2 SASEGT, per germline. The CDR3 sequence is 17 residues long. The CDR3 DNA is TGTGCCAGCAGTGAAGCGGTAGCGGGGGGCCCCACAGATACGCAGTATTTT. Its protein is CASSEAVAGGPTDTQYF.

This clone has only a few counts. The chain combines TRBV7-4 with TRBJ1-1, with D hard to call. Germline CDR1 SGHVT, CDR2 SQSDAQ. V gave up 1 base and J gave up 4 bases, with 10 bases separating them. The CDR3 loop spans 14 amino acids. DNA for the CDR3: TGTGCCAGCAGCTTAGTGAGCTCGGGCACTGAAGCTTTCTTT. Translating it yields CASSLVSSGTEAFF.

J is TRBJ1-1 and V is TRBV10-3; D may be TRBD1 (6 bases). CDR1 is ENHRY and CDR2 is SYGVKD in the germline V gene. Trimming pared 6 bases from V and 1 base from J, leaving 24 bases between. This CDR3 contains 18 residues. For the CDR3, the DNA is TGTGCCATCAGGGGACCGGGACAACTCCCTCATGAGAACACTGAAGCTTTCTTT. Its translation: CAIRGPGQLPHENTEAFF.

This chain connects TRBV5-1 to TRBJ2-1, with 10 bases fitting TRBD2. Germline CDR1 reads SGHRS; CDR2 reads YFSETQ. V shed 0 bases and J 6 bases; nucleotides not matched to a gene: 6. The CDR3 length is 16 residues. In nucleotides, the CDR3 is TGCGCCAGCAGCTTGGAGAGTAAGCGGGGGGGCAATGAGCAGTTCTTC. Its translation is CASSLESKRGGNEQFF.

The V and J genes are TRBV9 and TRBJ1-3, with D possibly TRBD1 on 5 matching bases. Germline-derived CDR1 and CDR2 are SGDLS and YYNGEE. Trimming removed 0 bases at V and 2 bases at J, with 12 bases between. The CDR3 is 16 amino acids. DNA of the CDR3: TGTGCCAGCAGCGTAGACGCAGGGAGGCCTGGAAACACCATATATTTT. This codes for CASSVDAGRPGNTIYF.

CDR3 region: CASSEVGGTEAFF. The CDR3 coding sequence is TGTGCCAGCAGTGAAGTCGGAGGCACTGAAGCTTTCTTT. The chain links TRBV6-1 to TRBJ1-1; no clear D gene. V shed 1 base and J shed 4 bases, with 7 bases lying between them. CDR3 length: 13 amino acids. Germline V gives CDR1 MNHNS, CDR2 SASEGT.

The chain has TRBV4-1 and TRBJ2-1; 10 bases match TRBD1. V lost 2 bases, J lost 7 bases, and 11 bases stayed unmatched. This CDR3 region has 17 residues. Germline assignment: CDR1 MGHRA and CDR2 YSYEKL. CDR3 sequence (DNA): TGCGCCAGCAGCCAATACCGGGACAGGGGATGTGTGAATGAGCAGTTCTTC. It encodes CASSQYRDRGCVNEQFF.

The V gene is TRBV6-1, the J gene TRBJ1-1; no definite D call. Trimming cost V 7 bases and J 10 bases, with 16 bases left between them. This CDR3 is built from 12 residues. Germline CDR1 MNHNS, CDR2 SASEGT. The CDR3 bases are TGTGCCAGCACCCTGAAAGGGAGAGGAGCTTTCTTT. This gives the protein CASTLKGRGAFF.

The V gene is TRBV4-3, the J gene TRBJ2-7, with D perhaps TRBD1 (6 bases). Germline V gene data show CDR1 as LGHNA and CDR2 as YSLEER. V was clipped by 1 base and J by 3 bases, with 16 bases between them. CDR3 length: 16 amino acids. In DNA form, the CDR3 reads TGCGCCAGCAGCCAAGGTCAAGACAGGCTCATCTACGAGCAGTACTTC. It translates to CASSQGQDRLIYEQYF.

This clone was recorded a few times. The chain has TRBV5-1 and TRBJ2-7; possibly TRBD1 for D (6 bases). V gave up 0 bases and J gave up 3 bases, with 7 bases separating them. The germline gives CDR1 SGHRS, CDR2 YFSETQ. This CDR3 comprises 13 residues. The CDR3 nucleotides read TGCGCCAGCAGCTTGGAAGGGGGCTACGAGCAGTACTTC. It specifies CASSLEGGYEQYF.

The gene calls are TRBV7-9 and TRBJ2-5, with D perhaps TRBD2 (6 bases). Trimming removed 0 bases from V and 0 bases from J, with 11 bases in between. In germline, CDR1 is SEHNR, CDR2 FQNEAQ (reference sequence). This CDR3 is 16 amino acids long. Here the CDR3 DNA reads TGTGCCAGCAGCTTAGCGCAGGAGGGTAACCAAGAGACCCAGTACTTC. Residues: CASSLAQEGNQETQYF.

This chain links TRBV5-5 with TRBJ1-1; D unclear. The CDR3 spans 16 residues. V lost 1 base to trimming and J lost 5 bases, with 18 bases between them. The germline CDR1 and CDR2 sequences are SGHKS and YYEKEE (reference sequence). CDR3 bases: TGTGCCAGCAGCTTGTTGATAGGCAATTCGGGTACTGAAGCTTTCTTT. Translation gives CASSLLIGNSGTEAFF.

The chain uses TRBV14 and TRBJ1-2; maybe TRBD1 (6 bases). The germline V gene has CDR1 SGHDN and CDR2 FVKESK. Trimming removed 1 base from V and 3 bases from J, with 18 bases in between. The CDR3 sequence is 17 residues long. The CDR3 spells CASSQAGQLNKHYGYTF. In DNA form, the CDR3 reads TGTGCCAGCAGCCAAGCCGGACAGCTCAACAAACACTATGGCTACACCTTC.

J is TRBJ1-2 and V is TRBV18, with D perhaps TRBD1 (5 bases). Trimming left V 0 bases short and J 5 bases short, with 13 bases between. CDR1 and CDR2 (germline): KGHSH, LQKENI. The CDR3 totals 15 residues. CDR3: CASSPPPGRRYGYTF. In DNA form, the CDR3 reads TGTGCCAGCTCACCACCGCCAGGGAGGAGGTATGGCTACACCTTC.